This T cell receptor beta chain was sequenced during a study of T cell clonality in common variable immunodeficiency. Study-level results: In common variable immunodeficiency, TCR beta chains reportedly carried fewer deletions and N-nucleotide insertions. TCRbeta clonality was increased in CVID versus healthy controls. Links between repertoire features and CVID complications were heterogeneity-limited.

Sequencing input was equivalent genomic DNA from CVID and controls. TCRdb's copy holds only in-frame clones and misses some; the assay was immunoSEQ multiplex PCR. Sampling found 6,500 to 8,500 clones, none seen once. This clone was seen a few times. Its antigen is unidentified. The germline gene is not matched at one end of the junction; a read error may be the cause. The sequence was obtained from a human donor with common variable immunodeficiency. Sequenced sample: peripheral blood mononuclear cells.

The covered CDR3 bases are TGTGCCAGCAGCCTAGCCCAGGGGTCATATGGC. Protein sequence: CASSLAQGSYG. The CDR3 as a whole reads CASSLAQGSYGYTF. This chain joins TRBV7-9 and TRBJ1-2, with a tentative D call TRBD1 (6 bases). Read sequence stops 3 residues before the CDR3 end, and the germline J gene provides the missing end. The CDR3 is 14 amino acids. Germline CDR1 and CDR2: SEHNR and FQNEAQ (reference sequence).